The 32 T cell receptor beta chains below come from one sample, sequenced in a study of shared clonotypes between healthy human individuals. Method: immunoSEQ multiplex PCR; TCRdb's copy keeps in-frame clones and lacks some. This sample has 550,000 to 600,000 clones, with about 80% found just once. Sequencing input: PBMCs. All receptors come from a middle-aged woman in good health. Some clones in this sample may be carry-over from other donors' samples.

In the case of this clone: This may stem from a read error, because a much larger clone lies one nucleotide away. The V gene is TRBV27, the J gene TRBJ2-3; TRBD2 matches 10 bases. V lost 4 bases, J lost 13 bases, and 23 bases stayed unmatched. The CDR3 covers 18 residues. Germline loops: CDR1 MNHEY, CDR2 SMNVEV (reference sequence). CDR3 sequence: CASSSRHSGTSDRGGEYF. For the CDR3, the DNA is TGTGCCAGCAGTTCGCGCCACTCCGGGACTAGCGACCGGGGAGGGGAGTATTTT.

Remarks on this clone: One base separates it from a far larger clone, so it is likely a read error. The chain has TRBV6-1 and TRBJ2-7; TRBD1 matches 11 bases. The CDR3 is made up of 15 amino acids. Germline assignment: CDR1 MNHNS and CDR2 SASEGT. V gave up 3 bases and J gave up 5 bases; unmatched junction bases: 6. In DNA form, the CDR3 reads TGTGCCAGCAGTGAGAGCGGGACAGGGGGTGACGAGCAGTACTTC. As protein: CASSESGTGGDEQYF.

In regard to this clone: A far more abundant clone sits one base away, making this likely a read error. Other nucleotide sequences from this sample produce the same CDR3. The rearrangement links TRBV30 to TRBJ2-3; a possible D gene is TRBD1 (6 bases). The CDR3 runs 14 residues. CDR1 and CDR2 (germline): GTSNPN, SVGIG (reference sequence). The CDR3 coding sequence is TGTGCCTGGATGAGGGGGAGAAGCACAGATACGCAATATTTT. Amino acid sequence: CAWMRGRSTDTQYF.

The V and J genes are TRBV5-6 and TRBJ2-1, with D maybe TRBD1 (6 bases). The CDR3 consists of 14 residues. Trimming shortened V by 0 bases and J by 2 bases, and 6 bases separated the two germline ends. Per the germline V gene, CDR1 is SGHDT and CDR2 is YYEEEE. The CDR3 DNA reads as TGTGCCAGCAGCTTGGGACAGGCCTACAATGAGCAGTTCTTC. Translation gives CASSLGQAYNEQFF.

In this sample, this clone turned up a few times. The chain combines TRBV5-5 with TRBJ2-5; no clear D gene. V lost 4 bases to trimming and J lost 1 base, with 5 bases between them. The germline CDR1 and CDR2 sequences are SGHKS and YYEKEE (reference sequence). The CDR3 is made up of 12 amino acids. The DNA of the CDR3 is TGTGCCAGCAGCAAAGTCCAAGAGACCCAGTACTTC. It codes for CASSKVQETQYF.

V is TRBV6-1 and J is TRBJ1-2; no clear D. Between the trimmed V and J ends, which lost 1 base and 4 bases, there was a span of 10 bases. CDR3 length: 14 amino acids. CDR1 and CDR2 (germline): MNHNS, SASEGT. The CDR3 reads CASSEVLGTYGYTF. CDR3 in DNA: TGTGCCAGCAGTGAAGTCCTGGGAACCTATGGCTACACCTTC.

The chain uses TRBV6-5 and TRBJ2-3; TRBD2 is a possible D gene (6 bases). The CDR3 has 14 residues. Trimming stripped 6 bases from V and 2 bases from J, with 12 bases between. CDR1 and CDR2 from the germline V gene are MNHEY and SVGAGI. The CDR3 DNA reads as TGTGCCAGCAGGATTAGCGGATTCACAGATACGCAGTATTTT. Protein product: CASRISGFTDTQYF.

The chain uses TRBV19 and TRBJ2-1, with D uncertain. V was pared by 1 base and J by 10 bases, with 5 bases between. The CDR3 has 11 amino acids. Germline CDR1 and CDR2: LNHDA and SQIVND (reference sequence). This CDR3 is CASSIVQEQFF. DNA for the CDR3: TGTGCCAGTAGTATAGTTCAGGAGCAGTTCTTC.

The CDR3 loop reads CAISASAEETQYF. DNA of the CDR3: TGTGCCATCAGTGCTAGCGCCGAAGAGACCCAGTACTTC. J is TRBJ2-5 and V is TRBV10-3; perhaps TRBD2 as D (6 bases). The CDR3 is 13 residues long. CDR1 is ENHRY and CDR2 is SYGVKD in the germline V gene. V was trimmed by 4 bases and J by 3 bases, leaving 9 bases between them.

The chain uses TRBV7-2 and TRBJ1-5; a possible D gene is TRBD1 (5 bases). Germline CDR1 reads SGHTA; CDR2 reads FQGNSA. The V gene lost 0 bases and the J gene lost 2 bases, with 8 bases spanning the gap. This CDR3 has 15 residues. CDR3 protein: CASSLARGGNQPQHF. Here the CDR3 DNA reads TGTGCCAGCAGCTTAGCGCGGGGCGGCAATCAGCCCCAGCATTTT.

The chain links TRBV6-1 to TRBJ2-7; D gene ambiguous. V was clipped by 4 bases and J by 0 bases, with 10 bases between them. CDR1 is MNHNS and CDR2 is SASEGT in the germline V gene. The CDR3 covers 14 residues. In DNA, the CDR3 is TGTGCCAGCAGTGCCGCCGAGAGCTCCTACGAGCAGTACTTC. Amino acids: CASSAAESSYEQYF.

The chain couples TRBV5-4 to TRBJ2-3; no firm D call. The V end lost 4 bases, the J end lost 4 bases, and 16 bases lay between the germline ends. CDR3 size: 15 residues. CDR1 is SGHNT and CDR2 is YYREEE in the germline V gene (reference sequence). The CDR3 here is CASSPDRTGADTQYF. CDR3 bases: TGTGCCAGCAGCCCCGACCGGACCGGCGCAGATACGCAGTATTTT.

This clone was observed a few times. The chain recombines TRBV30 with TRBJ1-1; D is undetermined. V lost 2 bases, J lost 7 bases, and 17 bases lay in between. Germline V gives CDR1 GTSNPN, CDR2 SVGIG (reference sequence). The length of the CDR3 is 14 residues. The CDR3 bases are TGTGCCTGGAGTTCCAACCCTTCAAGGAGTGAAGCTTTCTTT. Protein sequence: CAWSSNPSRSEAFF.

CDR3 nucleotides: TGTGCCAGCAGCTTAGTTCGGCTACGGGGCACAACAGATACGCAGTATTTT. Encoded protein: CASSLVRLRGTTDTQYF. The V call is TRBV7-2, the J call TRBJ2-3; D is tentatively TRBD1 or TRBD2 (5 bases each). Trimming pared 1 base from V and 3 bases from J, leaving 17 bases between. In germline, CDR1 is SGHTA, CDR2 FQGNSA. This CDR3 region has 17 residues.

The chain couples TRBV14 to TRBJ1-2; D remains ambiguous. This CDR3 has 14 residues. Germline V lookup: CDR1 SGHDN, CDR2 FVKESK. The V end lost 4 bases, the J end lost 4 bases, and 13 bases lay between the germline ends. This CDR3 is CASSPRARFYGYTF. The CDR3, as DNA: TGTGCCAGCAGCCCACGGGCCCGATTCTATGGCTACACCTTC.

The rearrangement links TRBV19 to TRBJ1-5; tentatively, D is TRBD1 (6 bases). The CDR3 sequence is 16 residues long. The ends were cut back, 6 bases at V and 0 bases at J, with 15 bases in the middle. From germline, CDR1 is LNHDA and CDR2 SQIVND (reference sequence). The CDR3 protein is CASSPGAVNSNQPQHF. The CDR3 nucleotides are TGTGCCAGTAGCCCAGGGGCGGTCAATAGCAATCAGCCCCAGCATTTT.

The V gene is TRBV2, the J gene TRBJ2-1; 10 bases fit TRBD2. This CDR3 spans 13 amino acids. The germline V gene has CDR1 SNHLY and CDR2 FYNNEI. With 7 bases clipped from V and 10 bases from J, the junction kept 7 bases outside the gene matches. In DNA, the CDR3 is TGTGCCAGCAACCTAGCGGGAGTTGACGAGCAGTTCTTC. Its translation: CASNLAGVDEQFF. The full variable domain, in which reference TRBV2 and TRBJ2-1 provide the parts outside the CDR3, is EPEVTQTPSHQVTQMGQEVILRCVPISNHLYFYWYRQILGQKVEFLVSFYNNEISEKSEIFDDQFSVERPDGSNFTLKIRSTKLEDSAMYFCASNLAGVDEQFFGPGTRLTVL.

The CDR3 sequence: CASSQELASYEQYF. The CDR3 DNA reads TGCGCCAGCAGCCAAGAACTAGCGAGCTACGAGCAGTACTTC. The V and J genes are TRBV4-3 and TRBJ2-7, with TRBD2 matching over 7 bases. The CDR3 is 14 amino acids. Germline lookup yields CDR1 LGHNA and CDR2 YSLEER. V dropped 0 bases and J dropped 3; count of bases not matched to a gene: 2.

This clone was observed many times. The rearrangement joins TRBV6-1 to TRBJ1-5; 8 nucleotides align to TRBD1. The CDR3 consists of 16 residues. V shed 1 base and J 0 bases; nucleotides not matched to a gene: 2. The germline gives CDR1 MNHNS, CDR2 SASEGT. CDR3 region: CASSEGTGYSNQPQHF. Written as DNA, the CDR3 is TGTGCCAGCAGTGAAGGGACAGGGTATAGCAATCAGCCCCAGCATTTT.

The V gene is TRBV4-2, the J gene TRBJ1-3; D ambiguous. CDR1 and CDR2 from the germline V gene are LGHNA and YNFKEQ. Trimming cost V 0 bases and J 1 base, with 7 bases left between them. The CDR3 covers 15 residues. Written as DNA, the CDR3 is TGTGCCAGCAGCCAAGATCGAGGTTCTGGAAACACCATATATTTT. Translating gives CASSQDRGSGNTIYF.

J is TRBJ2-7 and V is TRBV19; D is unclear. Trimming pared 9 bases from V and 6 bases from J, leaving 18 bases between. This CDR3 is 13 amino acids long. The germline gives CDR1 LNHDA, CDR2 SQIVND (reference sequence). CDR3 nucleotide sequence: TGTGCCAGCCTCGGACCCCTCGGCTCCGAGCAGTACTTC. Amino acid sequence: CASLGPLGSEQYF.

This clone came up once. The chain uses TRBV18 and TRBJ1-2; the D gene is possibly TRBD1 (6 bases). V lost 2 bases and J lost 0, with 10 bases in between. The germline gives CDR1 KGHSH, CDR2 LQKENI. The CDR3 is made up of 15 amino acids. CDR3 protein: CASSPTRQANYGYTF. The CDR3 DNA reads as TGTGCCAGCTCACCAACCAGACAGGCTAACTATGGCTACACCTTC.

The CDR3 sequence is CASSRGHHPSYEQYF. The CDR3 coding sequence is TGTGCCAGCAGCCGTGGGCACCACCCATCCTACGAGCAGTACTTC. V gene TRBV5-8 combines with J gene TRBJ2-7; no reliable D call. This CDR3 spans 15 amino acids. V was cut by 4 bases and J by 1 base, with 15 bases left in between. The V gene's germline CDR1 is SGHTS and CDR2 YDEGEE. The full variable domain, in which reference TRBV5-8 and TRBJ2-7 provide the parts outside the CDR3, is EAGVTQSPTHLIKTRGQQATLRCSPISGHTSVYWYQQALGLGLQFLLWYDEGEERNRGNFPPRFSGRQFPNYSSELNVNALELEDSALYLCASSRGHHPSYEQYFGPGTRLTVT.

The chain couples TRBV27 to TRBJ2-7, with D maybe TRBD2 (6 bases). V was pared by 6 bases and J by 4 bases, with 13 bases between. CDR3 size: 13 residues. Germline V gene lookup returns CDR1 MNHEY and CDR2 SMNVEV (reference sequence). The CDR3 DNA sequence: TGTGCCAGCAGCCAGCGGGTCGCATACGAGCAGTACTTC. Its protein is CASSQRVAYEQYF.

V gene TRBV11-3 combines with J gene TRBJ1-1; D is unresolved. The V and J ends lost 5 bases and 3 bases respectively, with 13 bases between them. This CDR3 comprises 14 residues. The germline CDR1 and CDR2 sequences are SGHNT and YENEEA. The CDR3 DNA is TGTGCCAGCAGCCCCACCGGCCGGGACACTGAAGCTTTCTTT. Translating it yields CASSPTGRDTEAFF. The complete variable domain, with remaining parts taken from reference TRBV11-3 and TRBJ1-1, reads EAGVVQSPRYKIIEKKQPVAFWCNPISGHNTLYWYLQNLGQGPELLIRYENEEAVDDSQLPKDRFSAERLKGVDSTLKIQPAELGDSAVYLCASSPTGRDTEAFFGQGTRLTVV.

The chain couples TRBV6-1 to TRBJ2-3; D may be TRBD1 or TRBD2 (5 bases each). The CDR3 has 14 amino acids. The V gene's germline CDR1 is MNHNS and CDR2 SASEGT. Deletions cut 5 bases from V and 2 bases from J, with 11 bases between. DNA for the CDR3: TGTGCCAGCAGTTTCCTGGGGGTCACAGATACGCAGTATTTT. Translated: CASSFLGVTDTQYF.

A note on this clone: One end of the junction varies from germline; a read error may be responsible. The V call is TRBV6-4, the J call TRBJ2-2; 13 nucleotides align to TRBD2. The CDR3 runs 16 residues. CDR1 MRHNA and CDR2 SNTAGT come from the germline V gene. CDR3 loop: CTSSAGLAGAGGELFF. DNA of the CDR3: TGTACCAGCAGCGCTGGACTAGCGGGAGCAGGCGGGGAGCTGTTTTTT.

The CDR3 nucleotides are TGCGCCAGCAGCCAAGGCCTCGGGGGGCCAGGCACGGCTTTCTTT. It encodes CASSQGLGGPGTAFF. This sequence joins TRBV4-1 and TRBJ1-1; TRBD1 might be the D (6 bases). The CDR3 runs to 15 residues. V was trimmed by 1 base and J by 11 bases, leaving 20 bases between them. Looked up from germline, CDR1 is MGHRA and CDR2 is YSYEKL.

The rearrangement links TRBV5-1 to TRBJ2-7; TRBD1 agrees at 7 bases. Per germline, CDR1 SGHRS and CDR2 YFSETQ. With 4 bases clipped from V and 2 bases from J, the junction kept 6 bases outside the gene matches. CDR3 length equals 14 residues. The CDR3 spells CASSPRDSPYEQYF. CDR3 nucleotides: TGCGCCAGCAGCCCGAGGGACAGCCCCTACGAGCAGTACTTC.

As concerns this clone: A far larger clone is one nucleotide away, so this likely arose from a read error. The chain is built from TRBV6-4 and TRBJ2-7; D remains ambiguous. The V gene lost 6 bases and the J gene lost 0 bases, with 3 bases spanning the gap. From germline, CDR1 is MRHNA and CDR2 SNTAGT. CDR3 length: 11 amino acids. The CDR3 DNA reads as TGTGCCAGCAGGAACTCCTACGAGCAGTACTTC. This sequence encodes CASRNSYEQYF.

V usage is TRBV11-2 and J usage is TRBJ2-2; 7 bases fit TRBD2. Per germline, CDR1 SGHAT and CDR2 FQNNGV. With V trimmed by 2 bases and J by 7 bases, 10 bases remained unmatched. The CDR3 has 16 residues. Here the CDR3 reads CASSLSPGRGGGELFF. CDR3 bases: TGTGCCAGCAGCTTATCCCCGGGGCGCGGGGGCGGGGAGCTGTTTTTT.

The V and J genes are TRBV6-5 and TRBJ2-7, with TRBD1 as a possible D gene (6 bases). The germline CDR1 and CDR2 sequences are MNHEY and SVGAGI. The germline V and J ends were trimmed by 0 bases and 4 bases, with 10 bases remaining between them. The CDR3 is made up of 14 amino acids. The CDR3 sequence is CASSYSGTLYEQYF. The CDR3 bases are TGTGCCAGCAGTTACTCAGGGACACTGTACGAGCAGTACTTC.